This T cell receptor beta chain is drawn from a study of blood T cell repertoires in COVID-19. As for the study in general: Collection of acute and convalescent COVID-19 samples took place in the United States, Italy and Spain. The cDNA or gDNA used as material had been derived from T cells, B-cell-depleted T cells, or PBMCs.

Measured with immunoSEQ multiplex PCR; TCRdb has only the in-frame clones, and not every one. The repertoire holds approximately 200,000 clones, with approximately 84% as singletons. The study drew participants aged about 18 to 90 years from approximately 23 US areas. Recovered participants had two consecutive negative NP/OP PCR tests, healthcare professional clearance, or symptom resolution. This CDR3 has 17 residues. V was shortened by 5 bases and J by 2 bases, with 19 bases between the two germline ends. Germline lookup yields CDR1 SGHAT and CDR2 FQNNGV. The receptor's source is a woman aged 25 to 39 who had recovered from COVID-19. The sample consisted of PBMCs or T cells enriched from blood (not recorded which). The chain combines TRBV11-2 with TRBJ1-5, with D uncertain. The CDR3 DNA reads TGTGCCAGCAGCCCCGGGAAAGGCAGAAAGGGCAATCAGCCCCAGCATTTT. Its protein product is CASSPGKGRKGNQPQHF.